Below are 27 T cell receptor beta chains sequenced from a single sample in a study of cytomegalovirus exposure and HLA in healthy donors. The primer mix had 60 Vbeta and 13 Jbeta primers. The data were produced by immunoSEQ multiplex PCR, yet TCRdb's version contains in-frame clones alone and is incomplete. There are 100,000 to 150,000 clones in the sample; roughly 74% occur only once, and roughly 6% lies in the top ten. What was sequenced was PBMCs. The source is a woman aged 50 to 65 in good health and CMV-seropositive.

The J gene is TRBJ2-3, the V gene TRBV27; 13 nucleotides line up with TRBD2. V was clipped by 6 bases and J by 4 bases; unmatched bases: 16. The CDR3 runs 19 residues. CDR1 is MNHEY, CDR2 SMNVEV, per germline (reference sequence). In DNA, the CDR3 is TGTGCCAGCAGGAGGGGACTAGCGGGGCCTAGGGCGAGGGCAGATACGCAGTATTTT. Its translation is CASRRGLAGPRARADTQYF.

This clone was counted a single time. The rearrangement uses TRBV10-3 and TRBJ2-3; TRBD2 matches at 11 bases. The CDR3 is 16 residues long. Germline-derived CDR1 and CDR2 are ENHRY and SYGVKD. J gave up 2 bases and V 5 bases, and 6 bases lay outside the gene matches. CDR3 region: CAISSLAGALTDTQYF. The CDR3 DNA reads as TGTGCCATCAGTTCACTAGCGGGGGCGCTCACAGATACGCAGTATTTT.

The chain has TRBV19 and TRBJ2-2; TRBD1 agrees at 8 bases. CDR1 is LNHDA and CDR2 is SQIVND in the germline V gene (reference sequence). The CDR3 loop spans 16 amino acids. V shed 4 bases and J 6 bases; nucleotides not matched to a gene: 10. The CDR3 sequence: CASSTRLQGASGELFF. For the CDR3, the DNA is TGTGCCAGTAGTACCCGACTCCAGGGGGCATCCGGGGAGCTGTTTTTT.

V gene TRBV6-1 combines with J gene TRBJ2-3, with 7 bases matching TRBD2. Germline CDR1 MNHNS, CDR2 SASEGT. With 6 bases clipped from V and 3 bases from J, the junction kept 3 bases outside the gene matches. CDR3 size: 13 residues. CDR3 region: CASRGGITDTQYF. DNA of the CDR3: TGTGCCAGCAGGGGAGGGATTACAGATACGCAGTATTTT.

This clone was observed once. The CDR3 DNA sequence: TGTGCCAGTAGTACCGGACAGTCGGCCCGCAATGAAAAACTGTTTTTT. Its translation is CASSTGQSARNEKLFF. The chain employs TRBV19 and TRBJ1-4, with D possibly matching TRBD1 (6 bases). Deletions cut 4 bases from V and 5 bases from J, with 17 bases between. The CDR3 loop spans 16 amino acids. Germline V CDR1 and CDR2: LNHDA, SQIVND (reference sequence).

The gene calls are TRBV5-1 and TRBJ2-3; TRBD1 aligns across 8 bases. Looked up from germline, CDR1 is SGHRS and CDR2 is YFSETQ. V trimming: 0 bases; J trimming: 4 bases; junction bases outside the gene matches: 7. The CDR3 consists of 16 residues. The CDR3 bases are TGCGCCAGCAGCTTGGTGCAGGGGGCGAGCGCAGATACGCAGTATTTT. Its protein product is CASSLVQGASADTQYF.

J is TRBJ1-4 and V is TRBV18; 8 bases map to TRBD1. V trimming: 3 bases; J trimming: 8 bases; junction bases outside the gene matches: 8. The germline V gene has CDR1 KGHSH and CDR2 LQKENI. There are 15 residues in the CDR3. Here the CDR3 reads CASSPEDRDNEKLFF. In DNA form, the CDR3 reads TGTGCCAGCTCACCGGAGGACAGGGATAACGAAAAACTGTTTTTT.

The chain couples TRBV9 to TRBJ1-1; 7 bases are a match to TRBD1. This CDR3 has 16 amino acids. Per germline, CDR1 SGDLS and CDR2 YYNGEE. V dropped 2 bases and J dropped 0; count of bases not matched to a gene: 7. Here the CDR3 reads CASSVRAGGMNTEAFF. CDR3 bases: TGTGCCAGCAGCGTGAGGGCAGGGGGGATGAACACTGAAGCTTTCTTT.

J is TRBJ1-2 and V is TRBV19; 7 nucleotides match TRBD1. The CDR3 contains 16 residues. V lost 4 bases, J lost 0 bases, and 8 bases stayed unmatched. The germline gives CDR1 LNHDA, CDR2 SQIVND (reference sequence). CDR3 loop: CASSTKLTGPNYGYTF. In DNA, the CDR3 is TGTGCCAGTAGTACCAAACTGACAGGGCCTAACTATGGCTACACCTTC.

A note on this clone: The junction departs from the called germline gene at one end, perhaps through a read error. The V and J genes are TRBV7-7 and TRBJ1-1; D unresolved. The CDR3 runs 13 residues. The germline gives CDR1 SSHAT, CDR2 FNYEAQ (reference sequence). DNA of the CDR3: TGTGCTAGCAGCTTGAGCAAGAACACTGAAGCTTTCTTT. Translated, it gives CASSLSKNTEAFF.

CDR3 DNA: TGTGCCAGCTCACTAACAGGGTCTGGAAACACCATATATTTT. Its translation: CASSLTGSGNTIYF. The chain employs TRBV18 and TRBJ1-3, with a tentative D call TRBD1 (6 bases). The CDR3 extends over 14 amino acids. Trimming shortened V by 4 bases and J by 1 base, and 8 bases separated the two germline ends. Germline CDR1 KGHSH, CDR2 LQKENI.

V gene TRBV6-5 combines with J gene TRBJ1-3; weak D call: TRBD1 (5 bases). The CDR3 length is 13 residues. Per germline, CDR1 MNHEY and CDR2 SVGAGI. Trimming shortened V by 9 bases and J by 0 bases, and 9 bases separated the two germline ends. The CDR3 DNA sequence: TGTGCCAGTCAGGGTATCTCTGGAAACACCATATATTTT. It encodes CASQGISGNTIYF.

This clone occurred a few times. The chain carries TRBV29-1 and TRBJ1-1; TRBD1 might be the D (6 bases). CDR1 is SQVTM and CDR2 is ANQGSEA in the germline V gene. Trimming pared 2 bases from V and 4 bases from J, leaving 11 bases between. The length of the CDR3 is 13 residues. CDR3 loop: CSVELGARTEAFF. In DNA form, the CDR3 reads TGCAGCGTTGAATTGGGGGCGCGCACTGAAGCTTTCTTT.

The rearrangement joins TRBV21-1 to TRBJ1-5; no DNA check was done on the table's D call, TRBD1. TRBV21-1 is noted as a pseudogene. The CDR3 loop spans 15 amino acids. The CDR3, as DNA: TGTGCCAGCAGCTACCAGGGGGCGCTTAATCAGCCCCAGCATTTT. Amino acid sequence: CASSYQGALNQPQHF.

The V gene is TRBV5-1, the J gene TRBJ2-7, with 10 bases that match TRBD1. The germline V gene encodes CDR1 SGHRS and CDR2 YFSETQ. This CDR3 comprises 14 residues. Germline trimming cut 2 bases from V and 4 bases from J; bases unmatched to any gene: 3. In nucleotides, the CDR3 is TGCGCCAGCAGCTTCGGGACAGGGGCTTACGAGCAGTACTTC. This gives the protein CASSFGTGAYEQYF.

V is TRBV11-2 and J is TRBJ1-3; D remains unclear. Trimming cost V 4 bases and J 0 bases, with 10 bases left between them. The germline V gene has CDR1 SGHAT and CDR2 FQNNGV. The CDR3 spans 15 residues. Here the CDR3 DNA reads TGTGCCAGCAGCTCGAGGTTGAGCTCTGGAAACACCATATATTTT. Amino acids: CASSSRLSSGNTIYF.

CDR3 in amino acids: CASSSPVSQTNEKLFF. As DNA, the CDR3 is TGTGCCAGCAGCTCCCCGGTTTCTCAAACTAATGAAAAACTGTTTTTT. V gene TRBV7-9 combines with J gene TRBJ1-4; D call uncertain. Germline V gene lookup returns CDR1 SEHNR and CDR2 FQNEAQ (reference sequence). CDR3 length: 16 residues. The V and J ends lost 4 bases and 1 base respectively, with 13 bases between them.

V is TRBV10-3 and J is TRBJ1-5; TRBD1 is a possible D gene (6 bases). Germline lookup yields CDR1 ENHRY and CDR2 SYGVKD. V lost 2 bases and J lost 5, with 10 bases in between. This CDR3 has 14 amino acids. CDR3 protein: CAISETGLDQPQHF. The CDR3 nucleotides read TGTGCCATCAGTGAGACAGGGTTGGATCAGCCCCAGCATTTT.

This clone was observed once. The CDR3 spells CASSYRGQGFEQFF. CDR3 coding DNA: TGTGCCAGCAGTTACCGAGGACAGGGTTTTGAGCAGTTCTTC. V gene TRBV6-6 combines with J gene TRBJ2-1; TRBD1 agrees at 8 bases. The CDR3 runs to 14 residues. J gave up 9 bases and V 2 bases, and 6 bases lay outside the gene matches. Germline V gene data show CDR1 as MNHNY and CDR2 as SVGAGI (reference sequence).

J is TRBJ1-1 and V is TRBV7-2; D is possibly TRBD1 (5 bases). Trimming pared 1 base from V and 5 bases from J, leaving 8 bases between. Looked up from germline, CDR1 is SGHTA and CDR2 is FQGNSA. This CDR3 is built from 13 residues. The CDR3 is CASSLGGETEAFF. The CDR3 coding sequence is TGTGCCAGCAGCTTAGGGGGGGAGACTGAAGCTTTCTTT. The full variable domain, its missing parts supplied by reference TRBV7-2 and TRBJ1-1, is GAGVSQSPSNKVTEKGKDVELRCDPISGHTALYWYRQSLGQGLEFLIYFQGNSAPDKSGLPSDRFSAERTGGSVSTLTIQRTQQEDSAVYLCASSLGGETEAFFGQGTRLTVV.

This clone was observed a handful of times. The rearrangement joins TRBV7-6 to TRBJ2-3, with D unclear. CDR1 and CDR2 from the germline V gene are SGHVS and FNYEAQ. Trimming took off 5 bases at V and 2 bases at J, with 8 bases between the two ends. The length of the CDR3 is 13 residues. The CDR3 loop reads CASSRGTTDTQYF. The CDR3 nucleotides are TGTGCCAGCAGCCGCGGAACCACAGATACGCAGTATTTT.

This rearrangement joins TRBV5-6 to TRBJ2-3, with D perhaps matching TRBD2 (6 bases). Trimming left V 7 bases short and J 6 bases short, with 15 bases between. The CDR3 has 13 residues. Germline V gene data show CDR1 as SGHDT and CDR2 as YYEEEE. In nucleotides, the CDR3 is TGTGCCAGCCTAGGGCGGGGCGGGGATACGCAGTATTTT. This encodes CASLGRGGDTQYF.

This sequence joins TRBV6-1 and TRBJ2-7, with 7 bases fitting TRBD2. Germline V gene lookup returns CDR1 MNHNS and CDR2 SASEGT. There are 14 residues in the CDR3. Trimming took 6 bases from V and 2 from J; bases not matched to a gene: 7. Written as DNA, the CDR3 is TGTGCCAGCAGGGGGGACTACTCCCCCTACGAGCAGTACTTC. Its translation: CASRGDYSPYEQYF.

The chain joins TRBV5-8 to TRBJ2-3; TRBD1 might be the D (5 bases). V was clipped by 0 bases and J by 8 bases, with 13 bases between them. The CDR3 is 14 amino acids. Germline V gene data show CDR1 as SGHTS and CDR2 as YDEGEE. CDR3 nucleotide sequence: TGTGCCAGCAGCTTGGTCCAGGGCGCGGCTACGCAGTATTTT. Translated: CASSLVQGAATQYF.

In this sample, this clone turned up a few times. The CDR3 is CASSFGGLAEETQYF. CDR3 bases: TGTGCCAGCAGCTTCGGGGGACTAGCTGAGGAGACCCAGTACTTC. The chain uses TRBV5-4 and TRBJ2-5; 9 positions agree with TRBD2. Germline CDR1 SGHNT, CDR2 YYREEE (reference sequence). The CDR3 totals 15 residues. Trimming at V came to 2 bases and at J to 5 bases, leaving 7 bases not matched to a gene.

This chain uses TRBV19 with TRBJ2-3, with 9 positions matching TRBD1. Germline V lookup: CDR1 LNHDA, CDR2 SQIVND (reference sequence). Trimming removed 5 bases from V and 0 bases from J; junction bases left unmatched: 3. The CDR3 extends over 15 amino acids. The CDR3 region is CASSGTGRSTDTQYF. The CDR3 nucleotides read TGTGCCAGTAGTGGGACAGGGCGAAGCACAGATACGCAGTATTTT.

This clone has more than one count but fewer than ten. The chain recombines TRBV23-1 with TRBJ2-1, with TRBD1 matching 8 bases. TRBV23-1 has ORF status, its function being uncertain. V shed 3 bases, J shed 6 bases, and the junction held 13 bases outside the gene matches. The CDR3 contains 17 residues. The CDR3 protein is CASSHRNRDRSINEQFF. The CDR3, as DNA: TGCGCCAGCAGTCATCGTAACCGGGACAGGTCTATCAATGAGCAGTTCTTC.